The rows below give T cell receptor beta chains drawn from one sample of a study of shared clonotypes between healthy human individuals. The table came from immunoSEQ multiplex PCR; TCRdb's copy has only in-frame clones and leaves some out. The sample consists of fewer than 350,000 clones, around 87% of them appearing once. Source material: memory CD8+ T cells sorted from blood. These receptors came from a man aged 18 to 30 in good health. CDR3s leave out the opening cysteine and the closing phenylalanine or tryptophan.

CDR3 | V
ASSFVRGVNEQY | TRBV27
ASSPRVARYYEQY | TRBV18
ASSQVQGFGANVLT | TRBV4-3
ASSDYLETGLYEQY | TRBV6-1
ASSLSRVTGGEAF | TRBV7-2
ASSLTFRDPYYEQY | TRBV5-6
ASSYQREGHEQY | TRBV6-6
ASCFGTGELF | TRBV28
ASVGGGYGYT | TRBV19
ASSILGGTEAF | TRBV19
ASRDRGGYT | TRBV27
ASSEISGGADTQY | TRBV9